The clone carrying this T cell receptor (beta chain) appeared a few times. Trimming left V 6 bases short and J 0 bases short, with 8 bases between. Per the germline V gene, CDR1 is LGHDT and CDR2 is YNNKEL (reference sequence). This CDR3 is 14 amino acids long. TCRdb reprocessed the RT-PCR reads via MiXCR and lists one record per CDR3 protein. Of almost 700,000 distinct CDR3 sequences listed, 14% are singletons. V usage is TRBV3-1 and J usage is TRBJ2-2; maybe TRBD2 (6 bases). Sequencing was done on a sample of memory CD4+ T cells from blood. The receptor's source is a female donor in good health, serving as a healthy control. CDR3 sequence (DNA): TGTGCCAGCAGGAGCGGGCCGAACACCGGGGAGCTGTTTTTT. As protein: CASRSGPNTGELFF.